Listed here are 10 T cell receptor beta chains from one sample, sequenced in a study of patients and donors after allogeneic stem cell transplantation. TCRdb itself ran the RT-PCR reads through MiXCR, one entry per CDR3 protein. The sample carries about 74,000 distinct CDR3 sequences, approximately 26% recorded once. The specimen sequenced was blood, either unsorted or a sorted T cell fraction (not recorded which). The receptors stem from a human donor who was either an allogeneic HSCT recipient or a stem cell or donor lymphocyte infusion donor (not recorded which). It is not recorded whose cells these are; they may come from a transplant donor.

The chain carries TRBV7-8 and TRBJ2-2; either TRBD1 or TRBD2 may supply D (5 bases each). The CDR3 length is 17 residues. Trimming removed 2 bases at V and 2 bases at J, with 15 bases between. Germline V CDR1 and CDR2: SGHVS, FQNEAQ. This CDR3 is CASSLPRDLLNTGELFF. The CDR3 bases are TGTGCCAGCAGCTTACCCCGGGACCTCCTTAACACCGGGGAGCTGTTTTTT.

This clonotype was seen ten or more times. The chain couples TRBV6-1 to TRBJ1-5; TRBD1 agrees at 11 bases. Germline CDR1 MNHNS, CDR2 SASEGT. With 6 bases clipped from V and 4 bases from J, the junction kept 8 bases outside the gene matches. CDR3 length: 16 residues. The CDR3: CASSLPGTGGNQPQHF. In nucleotides, the CDR3 is TGTGCCAGCAGCTTACCCGGGACAGGGGGAAATCAGCCCCAGCATTTT.

This clonotype was seen a few times. The chain recombines TRBV20-1 with TRBJ1-1; possible D gene TRBD1, 5 bases. The V and J ends lost 0 bases and 0 bases respectively, with 8 bases between them. This CDR3 comprises 14 residues. Germline V gives CDR1 DFQATT, CDR2 SNEGSKA (reference sequence). The chain's CDR3 is CSARDGHLNTEAFF. The CDR3 bases are TGCAGTGCTAGAGACGGACACCTGAACACTGAAGCTTTCTTT.

The V gene is TRBV7-9, the J gene TRBJ1-3; no reliable D call. V lost 5 bases and J 1 base, leaving 21 bases between the germline ends. Per the germline V gene, CDR1 is SEHNR and CDR2 is FQNEAQ (reference sequence). This CDR3 region has 18 residues. The CDR3 nucleotides are TGTGCCAGCAGCAACCCGGGCTCCGGACTGCGTTCTGGAAACACCATATATTTT. This codes for CASSNPGSGLRSGNTIYF.

This clonotype was seen a few times. The chain employs TRBV6-5 and TRBJ2-1; 8 bases are shared with TRBD2. The CDR3 covers 18 residues. V lost 0 bases, J lost 3 bases, and 10 bases stayed unmatched. Germline V lookup: CDR1 MNHEY, CDR2 SVGAGI. CDR3 in DNA: TGTGCCAGCAGTTACTCGGTCTCCGGGAGGGCAATCTACAATGAGCAGTTCTTC. Translating it yields CASSYSVSGRAIYNEQFF.

V usage is TRBV29-1 and J usage is TRBJ2-1; 9 bases align to TRBD2. Losses at the gene ends were 4 bases for V and 5 bases for J; bases not matched to a gene: 12. The CDR3 is 16 amino acids. In germline, CDR1 is SQVTM, CDR2 ANQGSEA. The CDR3 reads CSVAGGGAQVNNEQFF. CDR3 sequence (DNA): TGCAGCGTTGCTGGCGGGGGGGCCCAGGTCAACAATGAGCAGTTCTTC.

This clonotype was observed a handful of times. The chain couples TRBV3-1 to TRBJ1-1; D uncertain. The germline V gene encodes CDR1 LGHDT and CDR2 YNNKEL (reference sequence). V lost 4 bases and J 5 bases, leaving 14 bases between the germline ends. The CDR3 is 14 amino acids. The CDR3 sequence: CASSLATFGTEAFF. The CDR3 nucleotides are TGTGCCAGCAGCCTTGCCACGTTTGGAACTGAAGCTTTCTTT.

This clonotype has more than one count but fewer than ten. This sequence joins TRBV6-1 and TRBJ2-3; TRBD1 agrees at 7 bases. The CDR3 runs 15 residues. With 1 base clipped from V and 5 bases from J, the junction kept 6 bases outside the gene matches. Germline V gene lookup returns CDR1 MNHNS and CDR2 SASEGT. The CDR3 here is CASSEGPPGGDTQYF. The CDR3 DNA reads TGTGCCAGCAGTGAAGGGCCTCCAGGGGGAGATACGCAGTATTTT.

This chain links TRBV20-1 with TRBJ2-7; D is uncertain. Per germline, CDR1 DFQATT and CDR2 SNEGSKA (reference sequence). There are 14 residues in the CDR3. Trimming stripped 0 bases from V and 0 bases from J, with 9 bases between. CDR3 residues: CSARDAARSYEQYF. The DNA of the CDR3 is TGCAGTGCTAGAGACGCCGCCCGCTCCTACGAGCAGTACTTC.

The chain links TRBV10-3 to TRBJ2-7; D may be TRBD2 (6 bases). This CDR3 contains 14 residues. The V gene lost 4 bases and the J gene lost 2 bases, with 12 bases spanning the gap. Germline V lookup: CDR1 ENHRY, CDR2 SYGVKD. The chain's CDR3 is CAISGHGGTYEQYF. The CDR3 nucleotides are TGTGCCATCAGTGGCCACGGCGGGACCTACGAGCAGTACTTC.